What follows is one T cell receptor (beta chain) and its context. This sample was included in a study of T cells in localized non-small cell lung cancer. Measured with immunoSEQ multiplex PCR; TCRdb has only the in-frame clones, and not every one. The data contain roughly 86,000 clones, roughly 86% of them singletons. V was shortened by 5 bases and J by 4 bases, with 14 bases between the two germline ends. This CDR3 spans 14 amino acids. Germline V gene sequence: CDR1 LNHDA, CDR2 SQIVND (reference sequence). The rearrangement links TRBV19 to TRBJ1-2, with a possible D match to TRBD1 (5 bases). This TCR was recovered from a man aged 35-69 years with stage I lung adenocarcinoma. The source material was peripheral blood, sampled before any cancer treatment. The chain's CDR3 is CASSLRDGLYGYTF. The DNA for the CDR3 is TGTGCCAGTAGTCTGCGGGACGGACTCTATGGCTACACCTTC.